This T cell receptor beta chain was recorded in a study of blood T cells in healthy people across ages. This clonotype occurred a few times. Sample donors were healthy Caucasian individuals that came from Russia, aged roughly 6 to 95. The authors isolated at least 7 million PBMCs per sample. Per the germline V gene, CDR1 is SQVTM and CDR2 is ANQGSEA. Trimming took 3 bases from V and 0 from J, leaving 17 bases between them. The CDR3 totals 16 residues. Next came a second PCR, run for about 7 to 11 cycles, which used a sample-barcoded 5' primer along with a J-beta primer mix. One entry per CDR3 protein results from TCRdb running MiXCR on the 5' RACE reads. Among hundreds of thousands of distinct CDR3 sequences listed, about 62% were seen once.

The sequenced sample consisted of blood. This receptor was obtained from a man aged 25-45 years in good health. The chain joins TRBV29-1 to TRBJ1-2, with a tentative D call TRBD1 (6 bases). CDR3 sequence: CSVDRTYTGTNYGYTF. In nucleotides, the CDR3 is TGCAGCGTTGACAGGACCTATACAGGGACTAACTATGGCTACACCTTC. Full variable domain (missing parts from reference TRBV29-1 and TRBJ1-2): SAVISQKPSRDICQRGTSLTIQCQVDSQVTMMFWYRQQPGQSLTLIATANQGSEATYESGFVIDKFPISRPNLTFSTLTVSNMSPEDSSIYLCSVDRTYTGTNYGYTFGSGTRLTVV.